The following is a T cell receptor (beta chain) sequence with its context. Its antigen is still unknown. The data stem from a study of cytomegalovirus exposure and HLA in healthy donors. The PCR made use of 60 Vbeta and 13 Jbeta primers. The repertoire was sequenced with immunoSEQ multiplex PCR; TCRdb's copy has only in-frame clones and lacks some. The sample lists about 140,000 clones, roughly 80% occurring once. The CDR3 has 15 residues. With V trimmed by 4 bases and J by 5 bases, 9 bases remained unmatched. The germline gives CDR1 SGDLS, CDR2 YYNGEE. Findings and caveats of the study: There were some V segments, including TRBV6-2 and TRBV6-3, excluded as indistinguishable.

This TCR was sampled from a man aged 35-49 years in good health and CMV-seronegative. V gene TRBV9 combines with J gene TRBJ2-5; 9 bases align to TRBD2. The sample taken for sequencing was PBMCs. The CDR3 reads CASSMAGGRLETQYF. The CDR3 region has the DNA TGTGCCAGCAGCATGGCGGGGGGGAGGTTGGAGACCCAGTACTTC.